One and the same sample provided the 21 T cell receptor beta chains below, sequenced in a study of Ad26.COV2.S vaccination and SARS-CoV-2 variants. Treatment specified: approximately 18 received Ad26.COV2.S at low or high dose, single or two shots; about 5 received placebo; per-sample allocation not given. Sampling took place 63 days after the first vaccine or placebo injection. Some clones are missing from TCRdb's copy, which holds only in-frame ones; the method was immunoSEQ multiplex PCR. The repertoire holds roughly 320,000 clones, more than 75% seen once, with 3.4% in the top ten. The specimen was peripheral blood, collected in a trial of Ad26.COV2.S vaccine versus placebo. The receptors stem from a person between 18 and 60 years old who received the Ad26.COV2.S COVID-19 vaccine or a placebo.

CDR3 in amino acids: CASSRGDRGREKLFF. As DNA, the CDR3 is TGTGCCAGCTCCCGAGGGGACAGGGGACGTGAAAAACTGTTTTTT. The rearrangement links TRBV18 to TRBJ1-4, with 10 bases aligning to TRBD1. This CDR3 is built from 15 residues. Germline assignment: CDR1 KGHSH and CDR2 LQKENI. With 6 bases clipped from V and 7 bases from J, the junction kept 8 bases outside the gene matches.

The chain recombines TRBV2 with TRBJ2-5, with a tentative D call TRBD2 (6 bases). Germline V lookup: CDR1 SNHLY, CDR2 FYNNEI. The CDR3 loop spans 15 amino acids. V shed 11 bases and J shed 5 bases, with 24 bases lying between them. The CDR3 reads CAGSLVTRGLETQYF. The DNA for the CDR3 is TGTGCCGGAAGTTTGGTGACTAGAGGGTTGGAGACCCAGTACTTC.

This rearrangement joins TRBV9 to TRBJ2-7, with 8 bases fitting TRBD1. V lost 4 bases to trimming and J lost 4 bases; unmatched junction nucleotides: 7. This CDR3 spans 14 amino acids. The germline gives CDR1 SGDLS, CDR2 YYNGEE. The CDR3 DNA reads TGTGCCAGCAGCACGCGACAGGGGCCTTACGAGCAGTACTTC. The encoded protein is CASSTRQGPYEQYF.

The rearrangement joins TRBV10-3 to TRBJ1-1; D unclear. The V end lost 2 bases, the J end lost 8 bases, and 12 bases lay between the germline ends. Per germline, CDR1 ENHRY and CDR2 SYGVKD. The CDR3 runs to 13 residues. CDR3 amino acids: CAISERRQAEAFF. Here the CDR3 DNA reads TGTGCCATCAGTGAGCGGCGCCAGGCCGAAGCTTTCTTT.

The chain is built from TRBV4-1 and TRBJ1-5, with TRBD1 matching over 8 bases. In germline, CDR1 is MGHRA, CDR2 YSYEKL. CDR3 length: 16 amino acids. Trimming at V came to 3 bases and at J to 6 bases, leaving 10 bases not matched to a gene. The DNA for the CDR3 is TGCGCCAGCAGCCAGGGCGGGACAGGTCGGGCTCAGCCCCAGCATTTT. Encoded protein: CASSQGGTGRAQPQHF.

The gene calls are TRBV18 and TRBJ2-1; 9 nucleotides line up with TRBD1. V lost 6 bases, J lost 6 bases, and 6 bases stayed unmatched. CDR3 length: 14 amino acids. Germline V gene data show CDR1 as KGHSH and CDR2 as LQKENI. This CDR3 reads CASSRQGVGNEQFF. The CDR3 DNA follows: TGTGCCAGCTCCCGACAGGGGGTAGGCAATGAGCAGTTCTTC.

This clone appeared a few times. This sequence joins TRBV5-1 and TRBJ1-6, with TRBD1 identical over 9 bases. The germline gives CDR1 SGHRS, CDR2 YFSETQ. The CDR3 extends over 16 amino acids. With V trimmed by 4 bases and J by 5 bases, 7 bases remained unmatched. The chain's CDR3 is CASSNKQGANNSPLHF. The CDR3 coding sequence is TGCGCCAGCAGCAACAAACAGGGGGCTAATAATTCACCCCTCCACTTT. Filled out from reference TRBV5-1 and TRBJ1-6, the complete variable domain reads KAGVTQTPRYLIKTRGQQVTLSCSPISGHRSVSWYQQTPGQGLQFLFEYFSETQRNKGNFPGRFSGRQFSNSRSEMNVSTLELGDSALYLCASSNKQGANNSPLHFGNGTRLTVT.

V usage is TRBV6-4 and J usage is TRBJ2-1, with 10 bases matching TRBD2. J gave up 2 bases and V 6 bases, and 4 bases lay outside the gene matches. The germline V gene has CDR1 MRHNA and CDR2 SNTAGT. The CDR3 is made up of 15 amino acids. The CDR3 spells CASRLAGGTYNEQFF. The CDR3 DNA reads TGTGCCAGCAGATTAGCGGGGGGTACCTACAATGAGCAGTTCTTC.

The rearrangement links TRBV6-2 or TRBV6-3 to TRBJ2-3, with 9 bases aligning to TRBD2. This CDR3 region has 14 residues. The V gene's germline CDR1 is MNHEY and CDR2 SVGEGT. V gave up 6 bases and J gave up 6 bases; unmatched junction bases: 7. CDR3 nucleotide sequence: TGTGCCAGCAGCAGCGGGGGGCAGGCCGATACGCAGTATTTT. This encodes CASSSGGQADTQYF.

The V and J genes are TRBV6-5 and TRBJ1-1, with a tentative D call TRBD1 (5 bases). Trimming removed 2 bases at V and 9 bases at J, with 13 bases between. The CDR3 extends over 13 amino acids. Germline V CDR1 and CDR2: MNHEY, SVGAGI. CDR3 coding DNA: TGTGCCAGCAGTTACCCAGATATGGGACAAGCTTTCTTT. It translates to CASSYPDMGQAFF.

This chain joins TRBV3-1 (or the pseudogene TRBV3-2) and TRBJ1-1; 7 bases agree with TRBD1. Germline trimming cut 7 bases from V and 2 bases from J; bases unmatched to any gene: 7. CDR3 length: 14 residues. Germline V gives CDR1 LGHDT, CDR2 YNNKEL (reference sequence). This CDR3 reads CASTPGQANTEAFF. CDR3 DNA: TGTGCCAGCACCCCTGGACAGGCTAACACTGAAGCTTTCTTT.

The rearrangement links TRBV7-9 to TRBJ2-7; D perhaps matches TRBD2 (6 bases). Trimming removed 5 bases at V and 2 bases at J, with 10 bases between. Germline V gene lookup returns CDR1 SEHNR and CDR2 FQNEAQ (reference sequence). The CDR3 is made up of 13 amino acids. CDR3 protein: CASSPSAAYEQYF. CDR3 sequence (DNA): TGTGCCAGCAGCCCTAGCGCAGCCTACGAGCAGTACTTC.

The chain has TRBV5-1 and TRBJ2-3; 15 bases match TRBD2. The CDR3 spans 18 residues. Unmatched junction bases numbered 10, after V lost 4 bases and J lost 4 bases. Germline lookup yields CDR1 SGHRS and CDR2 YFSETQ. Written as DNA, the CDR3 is TGCGCCAGCAGCCCCGAGGGGACTAGCGGGGGGTTTGCAGATACGCAGTATTTT. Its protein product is CASSPEGTSGGFADTQYF.

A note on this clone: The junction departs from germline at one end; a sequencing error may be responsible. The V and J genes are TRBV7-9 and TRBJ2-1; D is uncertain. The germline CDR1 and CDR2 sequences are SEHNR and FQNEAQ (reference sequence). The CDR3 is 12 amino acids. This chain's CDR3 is CASSLGDNAQFF. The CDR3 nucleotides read TGTGCCAGCAGCTTAGGAGACAATGCGCAGTTCTTC.

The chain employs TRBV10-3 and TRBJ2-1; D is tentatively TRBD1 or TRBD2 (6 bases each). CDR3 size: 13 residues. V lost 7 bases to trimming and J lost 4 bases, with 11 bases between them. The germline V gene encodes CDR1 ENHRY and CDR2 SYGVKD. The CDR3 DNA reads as TGTGCCATCAAGCAGGGGACTTACAATGAGCAGTTCTTC. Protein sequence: CAIKQGTYNEQFF.

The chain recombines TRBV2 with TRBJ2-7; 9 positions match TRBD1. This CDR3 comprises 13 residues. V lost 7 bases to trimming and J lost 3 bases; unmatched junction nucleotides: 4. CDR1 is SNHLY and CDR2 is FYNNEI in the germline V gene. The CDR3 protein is CASMRTGVYEQYF. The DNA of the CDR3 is TGTGCCAGCATGAGGACAGGGGTCTACGAGCAGTACTTC.

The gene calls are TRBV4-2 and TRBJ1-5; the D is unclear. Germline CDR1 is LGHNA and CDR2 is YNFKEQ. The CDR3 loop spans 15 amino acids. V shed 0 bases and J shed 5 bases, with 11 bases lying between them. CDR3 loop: CASSQELYTYQPQHF. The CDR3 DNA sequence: TGTGCCAGCAGCCAAGAACTATACACCTATCAGCCCCAGCATTTT.

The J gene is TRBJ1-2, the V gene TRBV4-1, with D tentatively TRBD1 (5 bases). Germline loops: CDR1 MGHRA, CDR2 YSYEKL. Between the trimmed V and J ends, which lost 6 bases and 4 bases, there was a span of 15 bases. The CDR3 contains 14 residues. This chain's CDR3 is CASSHAGDGYGYTF. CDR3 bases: TGCGCCAGCAGTCATGCTGGGGACGGCTATGGCTACACCTTC.

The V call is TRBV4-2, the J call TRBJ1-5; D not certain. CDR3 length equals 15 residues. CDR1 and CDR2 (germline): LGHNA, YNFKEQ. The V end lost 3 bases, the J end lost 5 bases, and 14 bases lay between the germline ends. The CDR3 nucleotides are TGTGCCAGCAGCCAGAGCAGTACAAGTGATCAGCCCCAGCATTTT. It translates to CASSQSSTSDQPQHF.

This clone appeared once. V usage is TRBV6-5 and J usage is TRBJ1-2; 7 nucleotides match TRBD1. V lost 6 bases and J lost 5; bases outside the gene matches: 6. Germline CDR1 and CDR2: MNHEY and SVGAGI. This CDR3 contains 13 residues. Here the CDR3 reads CASSQGQLYGYTF. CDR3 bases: TGTGCCAGCAGCCAGGGACAGTTATATGGCTACACCTTC.

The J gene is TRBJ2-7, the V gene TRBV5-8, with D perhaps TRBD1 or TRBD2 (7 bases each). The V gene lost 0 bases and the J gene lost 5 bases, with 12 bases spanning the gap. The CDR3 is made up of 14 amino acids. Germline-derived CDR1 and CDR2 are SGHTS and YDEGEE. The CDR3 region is CASSLARGRDEQYF. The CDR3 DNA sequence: TGTGCCAGCAGCTTGGCCAGGGGGAGGGACGAGCAGTACTTC.